These 26 T cell receptor beta chains were sequenced from one sample in a study of blood T cell repertoires in COVID-19. Profiled with immunoSEQ multiplex PCR; TCRdb holds only in-frame clones, not every one. The profile shows about 300,000 clones, 70% to 90% of them singletons. Specimen: peripheral blood. The receptors here all came from a man in his 70s with acute or convalescent COVID-19.

For the CDR3, the DNA is TGTGCCAGCAGTTACGGGGGACAGACTGAGTACCAAGAGACCCAGTACTTC. Translating gives CASSYGGQTEYQETQYF. The chain carries TRBV6-2 or TRBV6-3 and TRBJ2-5; TRBD1 aligns across 7 bases. V lost 2 bases to trimming and J lost 0 bases; unmatched junction nucleotides: 9. The CDR3 consists of 17 residues. CDR1 and CDR2 (germline): MNHEY, SVGEGT.

The J gene is TRBJ1-1, the V gene TRBV6-5, with a possible D match to TRBD1 (5 bases). CDR3 length equals 14 residues. Germline V lookup: CDR1 MNHEY, CDR2 SVGAGI. The V end lost 8 bases, the J end lost 4 bases, and 17 bases lay between the germline ends. CDR3 amino acids: CASGLGVLRTEAFF. The DNA for the CDR3 is TGTGCCAGCGGATTAGGGGTGCTGCGCACTGAAGCTTTCTTT.

The chain has TRBV6-6 and TRBJ1-4; unclear D gene. CDR3 size: 14 residues. The V end was cut by 2 bases, the J end by 7 bases, with 11 bases between. Germline V gives CDR1 MNHNY, CDR2 SVGAGI (reference sequence). Here the CDR3 reads CASSYGGQGEKLFF. The CDR3 coding sequence is TGTGCCAGCAGTTACGGTGGGCAAGGTGAAAAACTGTTTTTT.

This clone showed up just a few times. The CDR3 sequence: CASSLSGGGTSYEQYF. As DNA, the CDR3 is TGTGCCAGCAGCTTATCTGGCGGGGGGACTTCCTACGAGCAGTACTTC. The rearrangement links TRBV7-9 to TRBJ2-7, with 8 bases matching TRBD2. The CDR3 extends over 16 amino acids. Germline CDR1 SEHNR, CDR2 FQNEAQ (reference sequence). The V segment lost 2 bases and the J segment 1 base; nucleotides outside the gene matches: 7.

The CDR3 nucleotides read TGTGCCAGCAGCTTAACAGGGGGCACTGAAGCTTTCTTT. Its protein is CASSLTGGTEAFF. The chain couples TRBV5-6 to TRBJ1-1; 8 positions match TRBD1. Germline V gene sequence: CDR1 SGHDT, CDR2 YYEEEE. V lost 2 bases to trimming and J lost 4 bases; unmatched junction nucleotides: 1. This CDR3 has 13 residues.

CDR3 protein: CASSEVGRGYTF. The CDR3 bases are TGTGCCAGCAGTGAAGTGGGGCGCGGCTACACCTTC. V gene TRBV25-1 combines with J gene TRBJ1-2, with TRBD1 as a possible D gene (5 bases). CDR3 length: 12 amino acids. Germline CDR1 MGHDK, CDR2 SYGVNS. V lost 2 bases, J lost 8 bases, and 9 bases lay in between.

This clone appeared once. The V gene is TRBV28, the J gene TRBJ1-5, with TRBD1 identical over 8 bases. V was pared by 6 bases and J by 4 bases, with 8 bases of the junction left unmatched. Per germline, CDR1 MDHEN and CDR2 SYDVKM. The CDR3 runs to 15 residues. The CDR3 sequence is CASSPQDRDNQPQHF. The CDR3 bases are TGTGCCAGCAGCCCGCAGGACAGGGATAATCAGCCCCAGCATTTT.

The chain uses TRBV25-1 and TRBJ1-4; D unclear. Trimming stripped 8 bases from V and 8 bases from J, with 15 bases between. There are 13 residues in the CDR3. CDR1 and CDR2 from the germline V gene are MGHDK and SYGVNS. DNA of the CDR3: TGTGCCAGCGGTCCCCCCGGGGAGGAAAAACTGTTTTTT. Protein: CASGPPGEEKLFF.

Notes on this clone: This may be a read error: a much more frequent sequence differs by one nucleotide. V is TRBV9 and J is TRBJ2-3; perhaps TRBD2 as D (6 bases). The germline gives CDR1 SGDLS, CDR2 YYNGEE. The CDR3 contains 14 residues. V was pared by 4 bases and J by 0 bases, with 9 bases between. The CDR3, as DNA: TGTGCCAGCAGCTTCGGGACTAGCACAGATACGCAGTATTTT. This sequence encodes CASSFGTSTDTQYF.

The chain has TRBV28 and TRBJ2-7, with a weak D call TRBD2 (7 bases). The CDR3 runs to 19 residues. V was clipped by 4 bases and J by 3 bases, with 28 bases between them. Germline CDR1 MDHEN, CDR2 SYDVKM. The CDR3 nucleotides are TGTGCCAGCAGTTCAAACACCCCCCAAAGCGGGACACTTTACTACGAGCAGTACTTC. This encodes CASSSNTPQSGTLYYEQYF. The full variable domain, its missing parts supplied by reference TRBV28 and TRBJ2-7, is DVKVTQSSRYLVKRTGEKVFLECVQDMDHENMFWYRQDPGLGLRLIYFSYDVKMKEKGDIPEGYSVSREKKERFSLILESASTNQTSMYLCASSSNTPQSGTLYYEQYFGPGTRLTVT.

The CDR3 loop reads CASSLRTSRNTDTQYF. The CDR3 DNA follows: TGCGCCAGCAGCCTACGGACTAGCAGAAACACAGATACGCAGTATTTT. The rearrangement links TRBV5-1 to TRBJ2-3; TRBD2 agrees at 8 bases. V lost 4 bases to trimming and J lost 2 bases; unmatched junction nucleotides: 9. The germline gives CDR1 SGHRS, CDR2 YFSETQ. The CDR3 totals 16 residues.

The V call is TRBV6-5, the J call TRBJ2-3; 8 bases align to TRBD1. CDR3 size: 14 residues. Germline CDR1 MNHEY, CDR2 SVGAGI. V was clipped by 7 bases and J by 2 bases; unmatched bases: 5. In DNA form, the CDR3 reads TGTGCCAGCACTTGGACAGGGTCCACAGATACGCAGTATTTT. Protein product: CASTWTGSTDTQYF.

This chain links TRBV27 with TRBJ2-1, with 9 bases that match TRBD2. This CDR3 spans 14 amino acids. J was trimmed by 4 bases and V by 3 bases; bases with no gene match: 1. CDR1 is MNHEY and CDR2 is SMNVEV in the germline V gene (reference sequence). DNA for the CDR3: TGTGCCAGCAGTTTCCTAGCGGGGTACAATGAGCAGTTCTTC. Translation gives CASSFLAGYNEQFF.

The chain recombines TRBV7-2 with TRBJ2-7, with 7 bases identical to TRBD1. CDR3 length equals 17 residues. Germline CDR1 is SGHTA and CDR2 is FQGNSA. J lost 2 bases, V lost 1 base, and 11 bases had no gene match. CDR3 bases: TGTGCCAGCAGCTTAGTTACTCGGCCAGGGGGAACCTACGAGCAGTACTTC. Translation: CASSLVTRPGGTYEQYF.

The chain combines TRBV12-3 or TRBV12-4 with TRBJ1-2; possible D gene TRBD1, 5 bases. V lost 3 bases to trimming and J lost 5 bases, with 10 bases between them. The CDR3 runs to 13 residues. CDR3 nucleotide sequence: TGTGCCAGCAGTTTGGGGGGAGGTTATGGCTACACCTTC. Its protein product is CASSLGGGYGYTF.

This clone showed up just once. This rearrangement joins TRBV11-2 to TRBJ2-2; D gene unclear. Looked up from germline, CDR1 is SGHAT and CDR2 is FQNNGV. Between the trimmed V and J ends, which lost 3 bases and 0 bases, there was a span of 8 bases. CDR3 length: 15 amino acids. CDR3 DNA: TGTGCCAGCAGCTTCTCAGGATCGAACACCGGGGAGCTGTTTTTT. Its protein product is CASSFSGSNTGELFF.

The chain has TRBV4-3 and TRBJ1-2; no firm D call. There are 17 residues in the CDR3. Germline V CDR1 and CDR2: LGHNA, YSLEER. Trimming removed 1 base at V and 7 bases at J, with 22 bases between. CDR3: CASSQVYPGAALGGYTF. The CDR3 nucleotides are TGCGCCAGCAGCCAAGTCTATCCGGGTGCTGCTTTGGGTGGCTACACCTTC.

This CDR3 reads CASSQNLAEEETQYF. The CDR3 coding sequence is TGTGCCAGCAGCCAAAATCTAGCGGAGGAAGAGACCCAGTACTTC. This sequence joins TRBV3-1 (or the pseudogene TRBV3-2) and TRBJ2-5; TRBD2 aligns across 7 bases. The CDR3 consists of 15 residues. Germline V lookup: CDR1 LGHDT, CDR2 YNNKEL (reference sequence). V lost 2 bases, J lost 3 bases, and 6 bases stayed unmatched.

This clone was picked up a small number of times. This sequence joins TRBV6-5 and TRBJ2-4; no clear D gene. The CDR3 is 15 amino acids. Trimming removed 2 bases at V and 2 bases at J, with 10 bases between. The germline gives CDR1 MNHEY, CDR2 SVGAGI. The chain's CDR3 is CASSYRSNTKNIQYF. The CDR3, as DNA: TGTGCCAGCAGTTACCGGAGCAATACCAAAAACATTCAGTACTTC.

This clone was seen only a few times. The chain employs TRBV7-9 and TRBJ2-2; 9 bases map to TRBD1. The CDR3 has 14 residues. CDR1 SEHNR and CDR2 FQNEAQ come from the germline V gene (reference sequence). V shed 8 bases and J 4 bases; nucleotides not matched to a gene: 5. CDR3 coding DNA: TGTGCCAGCGGACAGGGGCCGGGCACCGGGGAGCTGTTTTTT. It yields the protein CASGQGPGTGELFF.

This chain links TRBV5-1 with TRBJ2-5, with D unresolved. The ends were cut back, 1 base at V and 1 base at J, with 8 bases in the middle. This CDR3 comprises 14 residues. Germline assignment: CDR1 SGHRS and CDR2 YFSETQ. This chain's CDR3 is CASSLKAVQETQYF. CDR3 coding DNA: TGCGCCAGCAGCTTGAAAGCCGTCCAAGAGACCCAGTACTTC.

This chain uses TRBV9 with TRBJ2-1; no clear D. This CDR3 has 16 amino acids. Per the germline V gene, CDR1 is SGDLS and CDR2 is YYNGEE. V gave up 0 bases and J gave up 0 bases, with 10 bases separating them. For the CDR3, the DNA is TGTGCCAGCAGCGTAGATCGAGTGAGCTCCTACAATGAGCAGTTCTTC. Encoded protein: CASSVDRVSSYNEQFF.

CDR3 residues: CASSMTGGLQPQHF. CDR3 sequence (DNA): TGTGCCAGTAGTATGACAGGGGGCCTTCAGCCCCAGCATTTT. J is TRBJ1-5 and V is TRBV19, with TRBD1 matching over 10 bases. This CDR3 has 14 amino acids. V lost 3 bases to trimming and J lost 6 bases; unmatched junction nucleotides: 2. Per the germline V gene, CDR1 is LNHDA and CDR2 is SQIVND (reference sequence). The whole variable domain, filled in from reference TRBV19 and TRBJ1-5, reads DGGITQSPKYLFRKEGQNVTLSCEQNLNHDAMYWYRQDPGQGLRLIYYSQIVNDFQKGDIAEGYSVSREKKESFPLTVTSAQKNPTAFYLCASSMTGGLQPQHFGDGTRLSIL.

The rearrangement joins TRBV2 to TRBJ2-7; TRBD1 aligns across 7 bases. Germline values: CDR1 SNHLY, CDR2 FYNNEI. The CDR3 length is 13 residues. Germline trimming cut 8 bases from V and 5 bases from J; bases unmatched to any gene: 9. As DNA, the CDR3 is TGTGCCAGCCAGACAGGGAGACAGAACGAGCAGTACTTC. Encoded protein: CASQTGRQNEQYF.

The chain recombines TRBV5-1 with TRBJ2-4, with D possibly matching TRBD1 (5 bases). Between the trimmed V and J ends, which lost 3 bases and 5 bases, there was a span of 9 bases. Germline CDR1 SGHRS, CDR2 YFSETQ. The CDR3 sequence is 13 residues long. The CDR3 bases are TGCGCCAGCAGCTACTTAGGGGAAAACATTCAGTACTTC. It codes for CASSYLGENIQYF.

The chain combines TRBV3-1 (or the pseudogene TRBV3-2) with TRBJ2-1; perhaps TRBD2 as D (5 bases). Trimming pared 4 bases from V and 4 bases from J, leaving 14 bases between. This CDR3 has 15 residues. Per the germline V gene, CDR1 is LGHDT and CDR2 is YNNKEL (reference sequence). CDR3 residues: CASSPEGLVYNEQFF. The CDR3 DNA is TGTGCCAGCAGCCCAGAAGGACTGGTTTACAATGAGCAGTTCTTC.